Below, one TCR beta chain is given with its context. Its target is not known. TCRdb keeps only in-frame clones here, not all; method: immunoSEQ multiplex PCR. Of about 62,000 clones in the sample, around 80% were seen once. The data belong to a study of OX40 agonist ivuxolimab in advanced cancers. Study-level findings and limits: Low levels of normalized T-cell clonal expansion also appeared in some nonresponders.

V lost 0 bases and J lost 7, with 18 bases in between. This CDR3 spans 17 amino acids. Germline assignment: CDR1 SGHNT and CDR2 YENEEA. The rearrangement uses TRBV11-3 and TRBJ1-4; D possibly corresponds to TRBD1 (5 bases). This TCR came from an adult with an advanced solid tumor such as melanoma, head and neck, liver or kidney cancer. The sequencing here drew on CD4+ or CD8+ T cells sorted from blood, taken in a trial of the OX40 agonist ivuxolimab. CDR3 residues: CASSLDRTSDKGEKLFF. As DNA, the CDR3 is TGTGCCAGCAGCTTAGACCGGACGTCGGACAAGGGTGAAAAACTGTTTTTT.